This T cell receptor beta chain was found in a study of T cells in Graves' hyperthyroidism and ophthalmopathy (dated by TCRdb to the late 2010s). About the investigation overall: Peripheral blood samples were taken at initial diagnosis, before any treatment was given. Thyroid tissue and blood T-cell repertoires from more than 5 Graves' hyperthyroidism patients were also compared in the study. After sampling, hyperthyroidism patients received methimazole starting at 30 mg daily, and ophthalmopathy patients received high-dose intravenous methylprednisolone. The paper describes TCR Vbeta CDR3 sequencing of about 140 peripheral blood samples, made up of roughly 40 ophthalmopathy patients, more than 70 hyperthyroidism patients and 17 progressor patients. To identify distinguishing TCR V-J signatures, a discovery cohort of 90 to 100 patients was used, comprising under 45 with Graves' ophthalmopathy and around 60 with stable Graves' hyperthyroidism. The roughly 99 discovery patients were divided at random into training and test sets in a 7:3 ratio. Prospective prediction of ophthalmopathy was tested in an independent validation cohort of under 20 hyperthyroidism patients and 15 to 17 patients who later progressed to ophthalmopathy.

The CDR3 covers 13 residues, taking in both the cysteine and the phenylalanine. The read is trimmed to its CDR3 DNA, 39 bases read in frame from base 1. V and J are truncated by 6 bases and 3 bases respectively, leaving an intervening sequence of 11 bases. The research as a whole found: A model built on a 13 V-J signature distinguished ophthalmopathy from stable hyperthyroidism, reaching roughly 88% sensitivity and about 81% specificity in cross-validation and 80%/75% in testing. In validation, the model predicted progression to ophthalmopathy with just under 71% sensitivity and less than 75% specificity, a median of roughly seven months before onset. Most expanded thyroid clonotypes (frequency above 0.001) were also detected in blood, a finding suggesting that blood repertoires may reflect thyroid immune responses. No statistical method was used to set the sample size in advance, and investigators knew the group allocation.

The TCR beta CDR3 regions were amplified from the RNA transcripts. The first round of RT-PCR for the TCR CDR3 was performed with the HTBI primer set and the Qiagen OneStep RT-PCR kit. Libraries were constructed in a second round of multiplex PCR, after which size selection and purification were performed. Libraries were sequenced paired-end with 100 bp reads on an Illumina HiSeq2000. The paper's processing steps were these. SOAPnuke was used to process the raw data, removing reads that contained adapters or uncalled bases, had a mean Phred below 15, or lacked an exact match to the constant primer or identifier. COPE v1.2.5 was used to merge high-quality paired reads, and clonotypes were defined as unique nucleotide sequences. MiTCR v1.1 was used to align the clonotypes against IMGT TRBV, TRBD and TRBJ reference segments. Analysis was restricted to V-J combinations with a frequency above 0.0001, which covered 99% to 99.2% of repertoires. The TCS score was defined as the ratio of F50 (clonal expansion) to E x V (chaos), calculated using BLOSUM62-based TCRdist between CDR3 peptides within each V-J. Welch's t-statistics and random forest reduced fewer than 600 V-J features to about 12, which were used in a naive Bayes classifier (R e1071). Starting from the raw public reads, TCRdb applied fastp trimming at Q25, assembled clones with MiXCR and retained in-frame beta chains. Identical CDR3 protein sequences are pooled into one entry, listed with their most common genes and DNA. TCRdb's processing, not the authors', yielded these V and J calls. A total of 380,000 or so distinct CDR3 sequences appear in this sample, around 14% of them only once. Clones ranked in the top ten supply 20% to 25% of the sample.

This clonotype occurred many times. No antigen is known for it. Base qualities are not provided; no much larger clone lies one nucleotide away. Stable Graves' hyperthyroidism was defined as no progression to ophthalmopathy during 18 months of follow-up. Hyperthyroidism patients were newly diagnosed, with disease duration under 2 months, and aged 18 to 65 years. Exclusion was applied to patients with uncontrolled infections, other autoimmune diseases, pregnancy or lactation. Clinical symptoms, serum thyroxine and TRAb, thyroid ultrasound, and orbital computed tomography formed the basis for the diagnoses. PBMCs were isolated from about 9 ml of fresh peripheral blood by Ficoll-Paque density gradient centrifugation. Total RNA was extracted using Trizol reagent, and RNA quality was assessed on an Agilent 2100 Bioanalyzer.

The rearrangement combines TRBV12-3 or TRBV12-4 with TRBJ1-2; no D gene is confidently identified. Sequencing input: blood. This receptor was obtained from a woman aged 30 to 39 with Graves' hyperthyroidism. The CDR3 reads CASSPSGDYGYTF. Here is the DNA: TGTGCCAGCAGCCCGAGTGGTGACTATGGCTACACCTTC.